The 32 T cell receptor beta chains presented below share a single source sample, sequenced in a study of blood T cell repertoires in COVID-19. Data came from immunoSEQ multiplex PCR; TCRdb stores just in-frame clones and leaves some out. The sample holds roughly 160,000 clones, roughly 86% seen once. Sequences were obtained from peripheral blood. The source is a man aged 50 or older with active or convalescent COVID-19.

The chain employs TRBV6-2 or TRBV6-3 and TRBJ2-7, with D possibly being TRBD1 (5 bases). V was clipped by 0 bases and J by 4 bases, with 10 bases between them. Germline V gives CDR1 MNHEY, CDR2 SVGEGT. This CDR3 comprises 14 residues. The CDR3 bases are TGTGCCAGCAGTTACTCGGGGCAGAATTACGAGCAGTACTTC. This translates into CASSYSGQNYEQYF.

The chain has TRBV2 and TRBJ2-3; TRBD2 matches 11 bases. This CDR3 has 17 amino acids. V trimming: 2 bases; J trimming: 5 bases; junction bases outside the gene matches: 9. Germline-derived CDR1 and CDR2 are SNHLY and FYNNEI. CDR3 in DNA: TGTGCCAGCAGTGAAATTCTGCTAGCGGGAGGAGGAGATACGCAGTATTTT. Its protein is CASSEILLAGGGDTQYF.

CDR3 bases: TGTGCCACAATACAGGGATACGGCTATGGCTACACCTTC. It specifies CATIQGYGYGYTF. The chain employs TRBV19 and TRBJ1-2, with D possibly being TRBD1 (6 bases). V shed 10 bases and J shed 4 bases, with 16 bases lying between them. The CDR3 has 13 amino acids. Per germline, CDR1 LNHDA and CDR2 SQIVND (reference sequence). The complete variable domain, with remaining parts taken from reference TRBV19 and TRBJ1-2, reads DGGITQSPKYLFRKEGQNVTLSCEQNLNHDAMYWYRQDPGQGLRLIYYSQIVNDFQKGDIAEGYSVSREKKESFPLTVTSAQKNPTAFYLCATIQGYGYGYTFGSGTRLTVV.

The rearrangement joins TRBV28 to TRBJ2-3; the D gene is possibly TRBD2 (6 bases). V gave up 9 bases and J gave up 6 bases, with 13 bases separating them. From germline, CDR1 is MDHEN and CDR2 SYDVKM. CDR3 length: 12 residues. The CDR3 DNA reads TGTGCCAGTCGGGAGTCCGAGGATACGCAGTATTTT. This codes for CASRESEDTQYF.

The rearrangement links TRBV11-2 to TRBJ2-5; D is possibly TRBD2 (7 bases). Germline CDR1 reads SGHAT; CDR2 reads FQNNGV. This CDR3 region has 14 residues. Trimming removed 1 base from V and 4 bases from J, with 10 bases in between. CDR3 in DNA: TGTGCCAGCAGCTTAGTGCGGGGGCGAGAGACCCAGTACTTC. Protein sequence: CASSLVRGRETQYF.

This sequence joins TRBV10-1 and TRBJ1-3; 7 nucleotides match TRBD1. Per the germline V gene, CDR1 is WNHNN and CDR2 is SYGVQD (reference sequence). Unmatched junction bases numbered 8, after V lost 6 bases and J lost 3 bases. The CDR3 consists of 15 residues. The CDR3 coding sequence is TGCGCCAGCAGGGACACAGGGGAATATGGAAACACCATATATTTT. This gives the protein CASRDTGEYGNTIYF.

The J gene is TRBJ1-1, the V gene TRBV7-2; 10 bases are a match to TRBD1. CDR1 and CDR2 from the germline V gene are SGHTA and FQGNSA. The length of the CDR3 is 14 residues. V shed 0 bases and J 10 bases; nucleotides not matched to a gene: 5. The DNA of the CDR3 is TGTGCCAGCAGCTTAGCCGGGACAGGGGCCCCAGCTTTCTTT. Amino acids: CASSLAGTGAPAFF. The variable domain in full, with the rest retrieved from reference TRBV7-2 and TRBJ1-1, is GAGVSQSPSNKVTEKGKDVELRCDPISGHTALYWYRQSLGQGLEFLIYFQGNSAPDKSGLPSDRFSAERTGGSVSTLTIQRTQQEDSAVYLCASSLAGTGAPAFFGQGTRLTVV.

The chain couples TRBV6-6 to TRBJ1-2, with 7 bases that match TRBD1. The CDR3 runs to 15 residues. Looked up from germline, CDR1 is MNHNY and CDR2 is SVGAGI (reference sequence). Unmatched junction bases numbered 5, after V lost 3 bases and J lost 1 base. Here the CDR3 reads CASSYGTESNYGYTF. The CDR3 region has the DNA TGTGCCAGCAGTTATGGGACAGAAAGTAACTATGGCTACACCTTC.

This chain connects TRBV2 to TRBJ2-2; D is uncertain. This CDR3 comprises 13 residues. Between the trimmed V and J ends, which lost 4 bases and 1 base, there was a span of 4 bases. CDR1 and CDR2 from the germline V gene are SNHLY and FYNNEI. CDR3 amino acids: CASSAGNTGELFF. Written as DNA, the CDR3 is TGTGCCAGCAGTGCCGGGAACACCGGGGAGCTGTTTTTT.

This clone was observed a single time. V usage is TRBV7-9 and J usage is TRBJ1-5, with 8 bases matching TRBD1. V shed 3 bases and J 4 bases; nucleotides not matched to a gene: 2. This CDR3 has 14 amino acids. Looked up from germline, CDR1 is SEHNR and CDR2 is FQNEAQ (reference sequence). Here the CDR3 reads CASSLTGENQPQHF. For the CDR3, the DNA is TGTGCCAGCAGCTTGACAGGGGAGAATCAGCCCCAGCATTTT. The variable domain in full, completed from reference TRBV7-9 and TRBJ1-5, reads DTGVSQNPRHKITKRGQNVTFRCDPISEHNRLYWYRQTLGQGPEFLTYFQNEAQLEKSRLLSDRFSAERPKGSFSTLEIQRTEQGDSAMYLCASSLTGENQPQHFGDGTRLSIL.

This sequence joins TRBV5-6 and TRBJ2-5, with 9 bases that match TRBD2. This CDR3 is 16 amino acids long. The germline V gene has CDR1 SGHDT and CDR2 YYEEEE. The trim removed 4 bases at V and 5 bases at J, leaving 12 bases unmatched. CDR3 residues: CASSAGTSLASETQYF. CDR3 bases: TGTGCCAGCAGCGCCGGGACTAGCCTCGCATCCGAGACCCAGTACTTC. Drawing the rest from reference TRBV5-6 and TRBJ2-5, the complete variable domain is DAGVTQSPTHLIKTRGQQVTLRCSPKSGHDTVSWYQQALGQGPQFIFQYYEEEERQRGNFPDRFSGHQFPNYSSELNVNALLLGDSALYLCASSAGTSLASETQYFGPGTRLLVL.

The J gene is TRBJ1-6, the V gene TRBV18; D gene ambiguous. The CDR3 length is 15 residues. From germline, CDR1 is KGHSH and CDR2 LQKENI. Deletions cut 0 bases from V and 7 bases from J, with 10 bases between. The CDR3, as DNA: TGTGCCAGCTCACCACCGGGCAGAGAGAATTCACCCCTCCACTTT. Protein sequence: CASSPPGRENSPLHF.

This chain links TRBV10-3 with TRBJ1-5, with a weak D call TRBD1 (6 bases). CDR1 and CDR2 (germline): ENHRY, SYGVKD. This CDR3 has 12 residues. V was trimmed by 10 bases and J by 6 bases, leaving 13 bases between them. In nucleotides, the CDR3 is TGTGCCACCAATCAGGGGAGTCAGCCCCAGCATTTT. This codes for CATNQGSQPQHF.

The chain is built from TRBV6-6 and TRBJ2-2; 7 bases are a match to TRBD1. The V gene end was trimmed by 10 bases and the J gene end by 4 bases; junction bases not matched to a gene: 3. The CDR3 contains 12 residues. The germline gives CDR1 MNHNY, CDR2 SVGAGI (reference sequence). CDR3 DNA sequence: TGTGCCATACAGGGGAGCACCGGGGAGCTGTTTTTT. It specifies CAIQGSTGELFF.

The chain combines TRBV5-6 with TRBJ1-2; D unresolved. The length of the CDR3 is 13 residues. V dropped 0 bases and J dropped 4 bases, with 7 bases sitting between them. Germline CDR1 reads SGHDT; CDR2 reads YYEEEE. CDR3 sequence (DNA): TGTGCCAGCAGCTTGGTACAGACCTATGGCTACACCTTC. Protein sequence: CASSLVQTYGYTF.

The rearrangement joins TRBV5-1 to TRBJ2-5, with 9 bases aligning to TRBD1. Germline V gene lookup returns CDR1 SGHRS and CDR2 YFSETQ. CDR3 length equals 14 residues. The V gene end was trimmed by 3 bases and the J gene end by 4 bases; junction bases not matched to a gene: 4. CDR3 coding DNA: TGCGCCAGCAGCTGGGCGACAGGGGGAGAGACCCAGTACTTC. It codes for CASSWATGGETQYF.

This chain joins TRBV27 and TRBJ1-2; D perhaps matches TRBD1 (6 bases). The germline V gene has CDR1 MNHEY and CDR2 SMNVEV (reference sequence). Deletions cut 6 bases from V and 2 bases from J, with 13 bases between. This CDR3 has 14 amino acids. In nucleotides, the CDR3 is TGTGCCAGCAGAAAGGACAGTTTCAACTATGGCTACACCTTC. Translation gives CASRKDSFNYGYTF.

The V call is TRBV7-2, the J call TRBJ2-3; 8 nucleotides agree with TRBD1. The junction had 7 bases not matched to a gene; V was cut back by 2 bases and J by 3 bases. This CDR3 contains 16 residues. CDR1 is SGHTA and CDR2 is FQGNSA in the germline V gene. CDR3 nucleotides: TGTGCCAGCAGCTTATTTGCAGGGGGCGCGACAGATACGCAGTATTTT. It encodes CASSLFAGGATDTQYF. The variable domain in full, completed from reference TRBV7-2 and TRBJ2-3, reads GAGVSQSPSNKVTEKGKDVELRCDPISGHTALYWYRQSLGQGLEFLIYFQGNSAPDKSGLPSDRFSAERTGGSVSTLTIQRTQQEDSAVYLCASSLFAGGATDTQYFGPGTRLTVL.

This CDR3 reads CASSPVGSDTQYF. The CDR3 nucleotides are TGTGCCAGCAGCCCCGTCGGGTCGGATACGCAGTATTTT. The rearrangement links TRBV5-4 to TRBJ2-3; D uncertain. CDR1 is SGHNT, CDR2 YYREEE, per germline (reference sequence). CDR3 size: 13 residues. Trimming pared 4 bases from V and 6 bases from J, leaving 12 bases between.

This clone appeared a single time. The chain recombines TRBV5-8 with TRBJ2-1, with a weak D call TRBD1 (6 bases). The CDR3 spans 14 residues. V lost 6 bases and J lost 5, with 15 bases in between. Germline-derived CDR1 and CDR2 are SGHTS and YDEGEE. The CDR3 DNA sequence: TGTGCCAGCACTCCCGGGACACATGACAATGAGCAGTTCTTC. Protein sequence: CASTPGTHDNEQFF.

The chain carries TRBV5-1 and TRBJ2-7; no reliable D call. Between the trimmed V and J ends, which lost 3 bases and 0 bases, there was a span of 10 bases. There are 14 residues in the CDR3. Germline V gives CDR1 SGHRS, CDR2 YFSETQ. CDR3 DNA sequence: TGCGCCAGCAGCTGGGCCGAGAGCTCCTACGAGCAGTACTTC. This translates into CASSWAESSYEQYF.

This sequence joins TRBV5-4 and TRBJ2-3, with D uncertain. Germline V gene data show CDR1 as SGHNT and CDR2 as YYREEE (reference sequence). This CDR3 has 13 residues. The V end lost 1 base, the J end lost 0 bases, and 3 bases lay between the germline ends. Written as DNA, the CDR3 is TGTGCCAGCAGCTTGACTAGCACAGATACGCAGTATTTT. This encodes CASSLTSTDTQYF.

The chain joins TRBV11-1 to TRBJ2-1; maybe TRBD2 (5 bases). Germline V gene sequence: CDR1 SGHAT, CDR2 FQDESV (reference sequence). Trimming took off 4 bases at V and 4 bases at J, with 8 bases between the two ends. This CDR3 contains 13 residues. DNA of the CDR3: TGTGCCAGCAGCTCCGGACTTTACAATGAGCAGTTCTTC. Protein: CASSSGLYNEQFF.

This sequence joins TRBV24-1 and TRBJ2-3, with 13 bases identical to TRBD2. The V segment lost 3 bases and the J segment 5 bases; nucleotides outside the gene matches: 7. Germline lookup yields CDR1 KGHDR and CDR2 SFDVKD. The CDR3 sequence is 17 residues long. CDR3 in DNA: TGTGCCACCAGTGATACGACTAGCGGGAGGCTTATAGATACGCAGTATTTT. Its protein is CATSDTTSGRLIDTQYF.

The V call is TRBV24-1, the J call TRBJ2-1; the D gene is possibly TRBD2 (5 bases). The CDR3 consists of 14 residues. Germline V gives CDR1 KGHDR, CDR2 SFDVKD. Deletions cut 1 base from V and 6 bases from J, with 9 bases between. CDR3 in amino acids: CATSDFWAGNEQFF. The CDR3 DNA reads TGTGCCACCAGTGATTTCTGGGCGGGCAATGAGCAGTTCTTC.

V and J are TRBV3-1 (or the pseudogene TRBV3-2) and TRBJ2-2, with D possibly matching TRBD2 (6 bases). The CDR3 extends over 16 amino acids. Germline CDR1 is LGHDT and CDR2 is YNNKEL (reference sequence). Trimming took off 1 base at V and 5 bases at J, with 14 bases between the two ends. CDR3 nucleotide sequence: TGTGCCAGCAGCCAAGTCGGTGGGAGCGGGACCGGGGAGCTGTTTTTT. It is translated as CASSQVGGSGTGELFF.

The chain combines TRBV4-1 with TRBJ2-7; the match to TRBD1 covers 10 bases. The length of the CDR3 is 15 residues. Trimming at V came to 4 bases and at J to 5 bases, leaving 8 bases not matched to a gene. CDR1 is MGHRA and CDR2 is YSYEKL in the germline V gene. The CDR3 DNA sequence: TGCGCCAGCAGCCGTCCGGGACAGGGGTTCGACGAGCAGTACTTC. It codes for CASSRPGQGFDEQYF.

This clone was observed a few times. This chain connects TRBV11-2 to TRBJ2-7, with 11 bases matching TRBD2. The CDR3 is made up of 15 amino acids. Trimming cost V 5 bases and J 4 bases; bases outside gene matches: 7. Germline-derived CDR1 and CDR2 are SGHAT and FQNNGV. The CDR3 loop is CASSRNPSGGYEQYF. The CDR3 DNA sequence: TGTGCCAGCAGCCGGAATCCTAGCGGGGGGTACGAGCAGTACTTC.

This clone came up a few times. The chain is built from TRBV9 and TRBJ1-2; 9 nucleotides line up with TRBD1. Germline CDR1 SGDLS, CDR2 YYNGEE. V shed 0 bases, J shed 4 bases, and the junction held 4 bases outside the gene matches. The CDR3 totals 15 residues. The CDR3 DNA reads as TGTGCCAGCAGCGTAGATTTGGGACAGGGCTATGGCTACACCTTC. Amino acids: CASSVDLGQGYGYTF.

This sequence joins TRBV29-1 and TRBJ2-1; 11 bases align to TRBD2. CDR3 length: 17 amino acids. V was pared by 8 bases and J by 1 base, with 13 bases of the junction left unmatched. Germline V gene lookup returns CDR1 SQVTM and CDR2 ANQGSEA. CDR3 sequence reads: CSSPSPTSGSSYNEQFF. Written as DNA, the CDR3 is TGCAGCTCCCCAAGTCCAACTAGCGGGAGTTCCTACAATGAGCAGTTCTTC.

The chain combines TRBV6-5 with TRBJ1-6; D is uncertain. CDR3 length: 13 amino acids. Trimming pared 0 bases from V and 10 bases from J, leaving 7 bases between. Germline V gene sequence: CDR1 MNHEY, CDR2 SVGAGI. The CDR3 spells CASSYSAWSPLHF. The CDR3, as DNA: TGTGCCAGCAGTTACTCGGCTTGGTCACCCCTCCACTTT.

The chain carries TRBV10-2 and TRBJ1-5, with a weak D call TRBD1 (5 bases). Germline-derived CDR1 and CDR2 are WSHSY and SAAADI. The ends were cut back, 2 bases at V and 1 base at J, with 9 bases in the middle. There are 15 residues in the CDR3. The CDR3 sequence: CASSEHQGSNQPQHF. The DNA of the CDR3 is TGCGCCAGCAGTGAGCACCAGGGAAGCAATCAGCCCCAGCATTTT.